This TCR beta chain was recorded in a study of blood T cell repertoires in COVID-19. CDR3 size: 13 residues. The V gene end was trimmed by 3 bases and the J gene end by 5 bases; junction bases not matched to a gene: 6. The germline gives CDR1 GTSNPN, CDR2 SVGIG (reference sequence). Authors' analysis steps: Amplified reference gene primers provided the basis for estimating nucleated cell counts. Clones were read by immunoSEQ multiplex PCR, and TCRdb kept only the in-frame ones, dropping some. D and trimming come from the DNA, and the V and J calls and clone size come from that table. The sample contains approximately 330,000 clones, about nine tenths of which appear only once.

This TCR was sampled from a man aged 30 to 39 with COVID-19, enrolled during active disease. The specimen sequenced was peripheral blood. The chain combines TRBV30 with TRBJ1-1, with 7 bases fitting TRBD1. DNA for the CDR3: TGTGCCTGGAGCCGACAGGGTAAAACTGAAGCTTTCTTT. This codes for CAWSRQGKTEAFF.